A selection of T cell receptor beta chains follows, all from one sample in a study of early T cells in non-severe SARS-CoV-2 infection. MiXCR was run by TCRdb on the 5' RACE reads, yielding one entry per CDR3 protein. Of about 49,000 distinct CDR3 sequences in the sample, about 4.6% were seen once. Sample: whole blood. The receptors stem from an adult who was a healthcare worker with PCR-confirmed SARS-CoV-2 infection or an uninfected control (not recorded which). The CDR3 runs from the conserved cysteine through the conserved F or W. Each record gives: clone size, D gene, V gene, J gene, CDR3 DNA, CDR3 protein. A D gene is named only where the DNA matches it firmly. Clone size is shown for a subset of rows, as once, few, many or a class of expanded clone.

many	-	TRBV30	TRBJ1-1	TGTGCCTGGGGGCCGGGGGGAACTGAAGCTTTCTTT	CAWGPGGTEAFF
-	TRBD1	TRBV5-1	TRBJ2-5	TGCGCCAGCAGCTTTTCTTGGACAGGCTACCAAGAGACCCAGTACTTC	CASSFSWTGYQETQYF
many	TRBD2	TRBV5-1	TRBJ2-1	TGCGCCAGCAGACTAGCGGGAGGCACTGAGCAGTTCTTC	CASRLAGGTEQFF
-	-	TRBV27	TRBJ1-6	TGTGCCAGCAGTTTATCCCTGAAGATCCAGGCCCCCCTCCACTTT	CASSLSLKIQAPLHF
many	TRBD1	TRBV3-1	TRBJ2-7	TGTGCCAGCAGCCACCTCGGGACAGGCCTCTCCTACGAGCAGTACTTC	CASSHLGTGLSYEQYF
many	TRBD1	TRBV7-2	TRBJ2-1	TGTGCCAGCACCTTACAGGGGAGCTCCTACAATGAGCAGTTCTTC	CASTLQGSSYNEQFF
many	-	TRBV18	TRBJ1-1	TGTGCCAGCTCATCGTCCTCCGGAGACACTGAAGCTTTCTTT	CASSSSSGDTEAFF
many	TRBD1	TRBV12-3/TRBV12-4	TRBJ2-1	TGTGCCAGCAGTTTCGGACAGGGGGCTTATGAGCAGTTCTTC	CASSFGQGAYEQFF
few	-	TRBV7-8	TRBJ1-4	TGTGCCAGCAGCTTAACCGGCGATGAAAAACTGTTTTTT	CASSLTGDEKLFF
many	-	TRBV5-1	TRBJ1-6	TGCGCCAGCAGCTTGGACAGTAATTCACCCCTCCACTTT	CASSLDSNSPLHF
many	-	TRBV20-1	TRBJ1-2	TGCAGTGCTAGAGATGGAAACAGTAACGGCTACACCTTC	CSARDGNSNGYTF
many	-	TRBV19	TRBJ2-6	TGTGCCAGTAGTGTCGCGGGGAGCTCTGGGGCCAACGTCCTGACTTTC	CASSVAGSSGANVLTF
many	-	TRBV28	TRBJ2-7	TGTGCCAGCAGTTTAATAGGTTTCGACGAGCAGTACTTC	CASSLIGFDEQYF
medium-sized	-	TRBV27	TRBJ2-1	TGTGCCAGCAGTCCCTGGGGGTCGGGGGCCTACAATGAGCAGTTCTTC	CASSPWGSGAYNEQFF
many	-	TRBV4-1	TRBJ2-1	TGCGCCAGCAGCCAAGATTGGCAGTCGTACAATGAGCAGTTCTTC	CASSQDWQSYNEQFF
few	TRBD2	TRBV20-1	TRBJ2-7	TGCAGTGCTAGAGCCGGACTAGCGGGGGGGCCGTTGGGCGAGCAGTACTTC	CSARAGLAGGPLGEQYF
many	TRBD1	TRBV6-5	TRBJ1-4	TGTGCCAGCAGTTACTTCGGACAGGGGGCCGGCGGTGAAAAACTGTTTTTT	CASSYFGQGAGGEKLFF
many	-	TRBV12-3/TRBV12-4	TRBJ1-1	TGTGCCAGCACCCCGCCCCTCGGGGTCGCTGAAGCTTTCTTT	CASTPPLGVAEAFF
many	-	TRBV3-1	TRBJ2-7	TGTGCCAGCAGCCAAGATCCAACCGGGACCTACGAGCAGTACTTC	CASSQDPTGTYEQYF
many	TRBD2	TRBV5-1	TRBJ2-3	TGCGCCAGCACCCCGGGACTAGCGGGACACCCCCCAGATACGCAGTATTTT	CASTPGLAGHPPDTQYF
many	TRBD1	TRBV3-1	TRBJ1-2	TGTGCCAGCAGCCCGAGGACGGACAGGGAGATTGGCTACACCTTC	CASSPRTDREIGYTF
medium-sized	-	TRBV7-2	TRBJ2-6	TGTGCCAGCAGCTTGGACAGCTTGAGCTCTGGGGCCAACGTCCTGACTTTC	CASSLDSLSSGANVLTF
many	TRBD1	TRBV6-6	TRBJ1-2	TGTGCCAGCAACCCGGGACAGGGCCGTGGCTACACCTTC	CASNPGQGRGYTF
many	TRBD2	TRBV6-2/TRBV6-3	TRBJ2-1	TGTGCCAGCAGTTACTCCTTCGGGACTAGCGGTAACAATGAGCAGTTCTTC	CASSYSFGTSGNNEQFF
-	TRBD2	TRBV4-2	TRBJ2-1	TGTGCCAGCAGCCAAGAGCTAGCGGGAGGATCCTACAATGAGCAGTTCTTC	CASSQELAGGSYNEQFF
many	-	TRBV7-6	TRBJ2-1	TGTGCCAGCAGCTTAGGGCTAGATGGCTATGAGCAGTTCTTC	CASSLGLDGYEQFF
many	-	TRBV27	TRBJ1-1	TGTGCCAGCAGTCCTCGTGGGGGGGCGCCCTACAAAGCTTTCTTT	CASSPRGGAPYKAFF
many	-	TRBV6-5	TRBJ2-1	TGTGCCAGCAGTTTCGCGGCCCGGACTTCCCGGAATGAGCAGTTCTTC	CASSFAARTSRNEQFF
many	-	TRBV11-2	TRBJ1-4	TGTGCCAGCAGCTCCGCAGACTCAGTTAATGAAAAACTGTTTTTT	CASSSADSVNEKLFF
-	-	TRBV20-1	TRBJ2-1	TGCAGTGCTAGAGATGGGGACCCCGTTATCGATGAGCAGTTCTTC	CSARDGDPVIDEQFF
many	-	TRBV7-2	TRBJ2-3	TGTGCCAGCAGATCCGGGGGGCCTACCACAGATACGCAGTATTTT	CASRSGGPTTDTQYF
-	-	TRBV30	TRBJ1-2	TGTGCCTGGAGTGTCCAGTATGGCTACACCTTC	CAWSVQYGYTF
-	-	TRBV7-2	TRBJ2-6	TGTGCCAGCAGCTTCCGGGGGCCTCATGGGGCCAACGTCCTGACTTTC	CASSFRGPHGANVLTF
many	-	TRBV6-5	TRBJ2-6	TGTGCCAGCAGCGGAGGGAAGATCTCTGGGGCCAACGTCCTGACTTTC	CASSGGKISGANVLTF
few	-	TRBV7-9	TRBJ1-1	TGTGCCAGCAGTCGTCCAGTTAACACTGAAGCTTTCTTT	CASSRPVNTEAFF
many	TRBD1	TRBV4-1	TRBJ2-3	TGCGCCAGCAGCCAAGAGGGGACAGGTGCAGATACGCAGTATTTT	CASSQEGTGADTQYF
many	-	TRBV7-7	TRBJ2-3	TGTGCCAGCAGCTTAGAGGACAACGGGGCGGGAGATACGCAGTATTTT	CASSLEDNGAGDTQYF
few	-	TRBV19	TRBJ1-5	TGTGCCAGTAGTATCTTACACGGGAGCAATCAGCCCCAGCATTTT	CASSILHGSNQPQHF
many	TRBD1	TRBV5-8	TRBJ2-3	TGTGCCAGCCCCGGGTCACAGGGGACGAGTGATACGCAGTATTTT	CASPGSQGTSDTQYF
many	TRBD2	TRBV7-3	TRBJ2-3	TGTGCCAGCAGCGCTGGACTAGCGGCAGATACGCAGTATTTT	CASSAGLAADTQYF
many	-	TRBV3-1	TRBJ1-2	TGTGCCAGCAGCCAATTTACAGGGTCTAAAGGCTACACCTTC	CASSQFTGSKGYTF
few	-	TRBV5-5	TRBJ2-3	TGTGCCAGCAGCTTACAGGGATCCGATACGCAGTATTTT	CASSLQGSDTQYF
few	-	TRBV12-3/TRBV12-4	TRBJ2-1	TGTGCCAGCAACCCGGACCGGGTCTACAATGAGCAGTTCTTC	CASNPDRVYNEQFF
many	-	TRBV12-3/TRBV12-4	TRBJ1-5	TGTGCCAGCAGTTTTGAAAGCAATCAGCCCCAGCATTTT	CASSFESNQPQHF
many	-	TRBV6-2/TRBV6-3	TRBJ2-1	TGTGCCAGCAGTGTAGTCAATGAGCAGTTCTTC	CASSVVNEQFF
many	-	TRBV3-1	TRBJ2-7	TGTGCCAGCGCCACGACAAAACAGTACCGTTCCTACGAGCAGTACTTC	CASATTKQYRSYEQYF
many	-	TRBV5-6	TRBJ1-2	TGTGCCAGCAGCCCACGATACTGGGGCTACACCTTC	CASSPRYWGYTF
once	-	TRBV4-1	TRBJ1-2	TGCGCCAGCAGCCAAGATCCCGCAAACTATGGCTACACCTTC	CASSQDPANYGYTF
many	-	TRBV3-1	TRBJ2-1	TGTGCCAGCAGCCCTCAGGTTCTCAATGAGCAGTTCTTC	CASSPQVLNEQFF
few	TRBD2	TRBV7-2	TRBJ2-7	TGTGCCAGCAGCTTAGGGGGGACTAGCGGGAGTTACGAGCAGTACTTC	CASSLGGTSGSYEQYF
few	-	TRBV2	TRBJ2-7	TGTGCCAGCAGGCCAGCACCCTACGAGCAGTACTTC	CASRPAPYEQYF
-	TRBD2	TRBV7-9	TRBJ2-5	TGTGCCAGCAGCCGACTAGCGGGAGAGTTGGAGACCCAGTACTTC	CASSRLAGELETQYF